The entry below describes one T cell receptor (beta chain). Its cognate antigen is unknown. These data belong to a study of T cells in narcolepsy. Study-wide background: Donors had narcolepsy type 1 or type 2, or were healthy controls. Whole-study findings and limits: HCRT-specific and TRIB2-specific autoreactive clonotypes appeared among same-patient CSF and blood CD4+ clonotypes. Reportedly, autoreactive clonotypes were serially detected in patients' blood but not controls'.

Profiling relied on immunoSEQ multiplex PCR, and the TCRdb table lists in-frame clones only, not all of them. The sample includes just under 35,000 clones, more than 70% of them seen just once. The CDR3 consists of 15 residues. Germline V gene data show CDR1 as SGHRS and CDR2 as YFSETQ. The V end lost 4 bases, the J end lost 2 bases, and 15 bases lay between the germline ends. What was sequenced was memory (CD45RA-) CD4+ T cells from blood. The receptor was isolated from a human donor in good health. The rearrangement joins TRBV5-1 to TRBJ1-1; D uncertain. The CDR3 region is CASSRSVGLNTEAFF. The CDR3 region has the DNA TGCGCCAGCAGCCGGAGCGTGGGATTAAACACTGAAGCTTTCTTT.